Below, one T cell receptor (beta chain) is given with its context. The target antigen is unknown. The sample originates from a study of T-cell reconstitution after alpha-beta-depleted transplantation in children. From germline, CDR1 is MGHRA and CDR2 YSYEKL. The CDR3 extends over 15 amino acids. Trimming took off 1 base at V and 2 bases at J, with 12 bases between the two ends. Preparation of the TCRbeta library used unique molecular identifiers. TCRdb reanalysed the PCR reads using MiXCR and keeps one entry per CDR3 protein. The sample shows 440,000 or so distinct CDR3 sequences, 43% of them seen only once. General observations from the study: T cells produced anew were the main source of T-cell counts and diversity one year after transplant. The study reportedly traced alpha-beta T cells about two months after transplant to several hundred expanded graft clones. Recipient T cells and thymic progenitors that survived gave rise to the high TCRbeta diversity observed at day 60 in some patients.

This material consisted of PBMCs, taken before TCRalphabeta/CD19-depleted stem cell transplant. This receptor was identified in a girl aged 2 to 10 with aplastic anemia, due to receive a stem cell transplant. The chain has TRBV4-1 and TRBJ2-7, with D possibly matching TRBD1 (5 bases). The chain's CDR3 is CASSQVRVGAYEQYF. For the CDR3, the DNA is TGCGCCAGCAGCCAAGTCAGGGTTGGAGCCTACGAGCAGTACTTC.